These 28 T cell receptor beta chains were sequenced from one sample in a study of tumor and adjacent non-tumor tissue in lung cancer. TCRbeta libraries were built with three rounds of nested PCR, modified from ARM-PCR. From the multiplex PCR reads, TCRdb called clonotypes with MiXCR, one entry per CDR3 protein. The sample holds roughly 66,000 distinct CDR3 sequences, about three quarters seen once. No cell sorting was done before RNA was extracted from the tissue. Sequenced sample: lung tumor tissue. The receptors come from a man in his sixties with non-small cell lung cancer.

Turning to this clonotype: The junction does not match germline at one end; this may be a read error. The rearrangement links TRBV6-1 to TRBJ1-5; D remains ambiguous. The CDR3 is 13 amino acids. CDR1 is MNHNS, CDR2 SASEGT, per germline. The CDR3 here is CDSKGIGNKPQHF. Here the CDR3 DNA reads TGTGACAGCAAAGGAATCGGTAATAAGCCCCAGCATTTT.

This clonotype was observed at least ten times. This chain uses TRBV20-1 with TRBJ2-1; TRBD2 agrees at 10 bases. The CDR3 is 15 residues long. Losses at the gene ends were 5 bases for V and 2 bases for J; bases not matched to a gene: 6. The germline V gene encodes CDR1 DFQATT and CDR2 SNEGSKA (reference sequence). For the CDR3, the DNA is TGCAGTGCTTCAGAGCGGGAGGGCCCCTACAATGAGCAGTTCTTC. Encoded protein: CSASEREGPYNEQFF.

A word on this clonotype: This could be a read error, since a much larger clone is one nucleotide away. CDR3: CASGRARVLDNEQFF. CDR3 DNA: TGTGCCAGCGGCCGCGCAAGGGTGTTGGACAATGAGCAGTTCTTC. V usage is TRBV11-1 and J usage is TRBJ2-1; D ambiguous. The CDR3 consists of 15 residues. The germline CDR1 and CDR2 sequences are SGHAT and FQDESV (reference sequence). The V and J ends lost 8 bases and 5 bases respectively, with 19 bases between them.

About this clonotype itself: Relative to the germline gene, one junction end is altered; a read error may explain this. The CDR3 region is CTSSLPDRYGKPQHF. For the CDR3, the DNA is TGTACCAGCAGCCTCCCCGACAGGTACGGGAAGCCCCAGCATTTT. J is TRBJ1-5 and V is TRBV12-3 or TRBV12-4, with a weak D call TRBD1 (6 bases). CDR3 length: 15 residues.

A note on this clonotype: Given a much more abundant clone one base away, this may be a read error. The chain couples TRBV30 to TRBJ1-2; TRBD1 is a possible D gene (6 bases). Germline lookup yields CDR1 GTSNPN and CDR2 SVGIG (reference sequence). CDR3 length: 12 residues. V dropped 4 bases and J dropped 7 bases, with 13 bases sitting between them. CDR3 in amino acids: CAWNRDWGGYTF. The CDR3, as DNA: TGTGCCTGGAACAGGGACTGGGGTGGCTACACCTTC.

As to this clonotype: The junction and the germline gene differ at one end; a read error may be behind it. The J gene is TRBJ2-3, the V gene TRBV29-1; D is unclear. CDR3 length: 10 residues. CDR1 SQVTM and CDR2 ANQGSEA come from the germline V gene. CDR3 region: CSDGGDAQYF. Written as DNA, the CDR3 is TGCAGTGATGGTGGAGATGCGCAGTATTTT.

This clonotype was seen at least ten times. CDR3 DNA sequence: TGTGCCAGCTCCAGCGGGAGCTCCTACAATGAGCAGTTCTTC. Translation gives CASSSGSSYNEQFF. The genes are TRBV6-1 and TRBJ2-1, with 8 bases aligning to TRBD2. This CDR3 is 14 amino acids long. Germline lookup yields CDR1 MNHNS and CDR2 SASEGT. V gave up 8 bases and J gave up 0 bases; unmatched junction bases: 3.

This clonotype was picked up many times. The chain is built from TRBV6-6 and TRBJ2-1; D possibly corresponds to TRBD2 (5 bases). The CDR3 runs to 14 residues. Per germline, CDR1 MNHNY and CDR2 SVGAGI (reference sequence). V gave up 11 bases and J gave up 0 bases, with 14 bases separating them. The CDR3 loop is CASSGRVSYNEQFF. The CDR3, as DNA: TGTGCCTCCTCCGGGCGGGTCTCCTACAATGAGCAGTTCTTC.

V is TRBV11-1 and J is TRBJ2-2; no clear D. Germline V gene data show CDR1 as SGHAT and CDR2 as FQDESV (reference sequence). V was shortened by 2 bases and J by 7 bases, with 8 bases between the two germline ends. The CDR3 runs to 13 residues. CDR3 amino acids: CASSLIAIGELFF. As DNA, the CDR3 is TGTGCCAGCAGCTTAATCGCCATCGGGGAGCTGTTTTTT.

Details on this clonotype: Germline and junction disagree at one end, which may indicate a read error. The rearrangement joins TRBV11-2 to TRBJ1-1; D gene unclear. Looked up from germline, CDR1 is SGHAT and CDR2 is FQNNGV. The CDR3 loop spans 15 amino acids. CDR3 amino acids: CASSMGSNRDTEVFF. Here the CDR3 DNA reads TGCGCCAGCAGCATGGGCTCGAACAGAGATACTGAAGTTTTCTTT.

This clonotype was seen many times. The chain uses TRBV29-1 and TRBJ2-7; maybe TRBD2 (6 bases). Germline V CDR1 and CDR2: SQVTM, ANQGSEA. This CDR3 is 13 amino acids long. V lost 3 bases to trimming and J lost 3 bases, with 12 bases between them. The CDR3: CSVDGGGIYEQYF. DNA for the CDR3: TGCAGCGTTGACGGTGGGGGGATCTACGAGCAGTACTTC.

This clonotype occurred a few times. One end of the junction varies from germline; a read error may be responsible. The CDR3 DNA reads TGTGCCAGCAGTTTCCCTAAGCGGGACCAAAATGCGCAGTTCTTC. Translating it yields CASSFPKRDQNAQFF. The chain is built from TRBV12-3 or TRBV12-4 and TRBJ2-1, with 7 nucleotides matching TRBD2. The CDR3 totals 15 residues.

For this clonotype: A junction boundary mismatches the germline segment, possibly from a read error. The rearrangement uses TRBV5-5 and TRBJ2-7; TRBD2 matches at 9 bases. CDR1 is SGHKS and CDR2 is YYEKEE in the germline V gene (reference sequence). The CDR3 sequence is 15 residues long. The CDR3 loop reads CARSLDSGGSYEQYF. CDR3 nucleotides: TGTGCCAGAAGCTTGGATAGCGGGGGATCCTACGAGCAGTACTTC. Full variable domain (outside the CDR3, taken from reference TRBV5-5 and TRBJ2-7): DAGVTQSPTHLIKTRGQQVTLRCSPISGHKSVSWYQQVLGQGPQFIFQYYEKEERGRGNFPDRFSARQFPNYSSELNVNALLLGDSALYLCARSLDSGGSYEQYFGPGTRLTVT.

Worth noting for this clonotype: At one end, the junction sequence differs from germline, possibly due to a read error. The chain uses TRBV20-1 and TRBJ1-1; tentatively, D is TRBD1 (6 bases). The CDR3 has 17 residues. Germline lookup yields CDR1 DFQATT and CDR2 SNEGSKA (reference sequence). The CDR3 sequence: CSAREVLDSAMNTEAVF. The CDR3 DNA reads as TGCAGTGCTAGAGAGGTTCTGGACAGCGCCATGAACACTGAAGCTGTCTTT.

On this clonotype: A read error may account for a junction end that differs from germline. J is TRBJ1-6 and V is TRBV6-5; D gene ambiguous. This CDR3 is built from 14 residues. In germline, CDR1 is MNHEY, CDR2 SVGAGI. This chain's CDR3 is CGSSRERGYSPLHF. DNA for the CDR3: TGTGGCAGCAGCCGAGAACGGGGATACTCACCCCTCCACTTT.

Points on this clonotype: Because the CDR3 is missing its conserved closing phenylalanine or tryptophan, this is likely a read error. The chain has TRBV20-1 and TRBJ2-5; 11 bases line up with TRBD2. Germline assignment: CDR1 DFQATT and CDR2 SNEGSKA (reference sequence). The CDR3 length is 15 residues. The CDR3 DNA follows: TGCAGTGTAAAGACTAGCGGGAAGGTCCAAGAGACTCAGTACTTA. As protein: CSVKTSGKVQETQYL.

With respect to this clonotype: An end of the junction differs from the germline gene, which may be a read error. The rearrangement uses TRBV20-1 and TRBJ2-7; 9 nucleotides align to TRBD2. Germline V gene data show CDR1 as DFQATT and CDR2 as SNEGSKA (reference sequence). This CDR3 region has 16 residues. The CDR3 DNA sequence: TGCAGTACTAGAGATCCGGCGGGAGGGGGCGGATACGAACAGTACTTC. It yields the protein CSTRDPAGGGGYEQYF.

Details on this clonotype: Given a much more abundant clone one base away, this may be a read error. This chain connects TRBV28 to TRBJ2-7; D unclear. Germline CDR1 MDHEN, CDR2 SYDVKM. V lost 5 bases and J lost 4, with 15 bases in between. The CDR3 totals 14 residues. The CDR3 loop is CASSHRAPGYEQYF. In DNA form, the CDR3 reads TGTGCCAGCAGTCACCGTGCACCCGGTTACGAGCAGTACTTC.

Comment on this clonotype: At one end, the junction sequence differs from germline, possibly due to a read error. The rearrangement links TRBV20-1 to TRBJ2-3; no clear D. The CDR3 is made up of 13 amino acids. Germline values: CDR1 DFQATT, CDR2 SNEGSKA (reference sequence). CDR3: CCAADPPQDTQYF. In nucleotides, the CDR3 is TGCTGTGCCGCGGACCCGCCTCAGGATACGCAGTATTTT.

This clonotype came up a few times. A much larger clone lies one base from this, so it may be a read error. Here the CDR3 DNA reads TGCAATGCTACCCCCGGGACTAGCGGGTTTGGGACAGATACGCAGTATTTT. It encodes CNATPGTSGFGTDTQYF. The chain is built from TRBV20-1 and TRBJ2-3, with 12 bases matching TRBD2. Germline-derived CDR1 and CDR2 are DFQATT and SNEGSKA (reference sequence). The CDR3 covers 17 residues.

Points on this clonotype: A read error is possible here, since a much larger clone lies one base away. The V and J genes are TRBV29-1 and TRBJ1-1; D unresolved. This CDR3 region has 12 residues. CDR1 is SQVTM and CDR2 is ANQGSEA in the germline V gene. The V end was cut by 2 bases, the J end by 10 bases, with 14 bases between. In nucleotides, the CDR3 is TGCAGCGTTGAACTCGGCCCGGATGGAGCTTTCTTT. Protein: CSVELGPDGAFF.

Comment on this clonotype: Mismatch with germline at one junction end may stem from a read error. The gene calls are TRBV29-1 and TRBJ2-2, with TRBD2 as a possible D gene (6 bases). CDR3 length: 12 residues. Germline lookup yields CDR1 SQVTM and CDR2 ANQGSEA. For the CDR3, the DNA is TGCAGCGGGAGATTAAGTGGCGGGAAACTGTTGTTT. Protein product: CSGRLSGGKLLF.

Notes on this clonotype: Here the CDR3 omits its conserved ending phenylalanine or tryptophan, so a read error is the likely source. V gene TRBV7-8 combines with J gene TRBJ1-5, with D possibly matching TRBD1 (6 bases). The CDR3 sequence is 15 residues long. The V gene lost 9 bases and the J gene lost 3 bases, with 18 bases spanning the gap. Per germline, CDR1 SGHVS and CDR2 FQNEAQ. The CDR3 loop reads CASLKGYRDNQPQHY. In nucleotides, the CDR3 is TGTGCCAGTCTGAAAGGGTACAGGGACAATCAGCCCCAGCATTAT.

Note on this clonotype: As the CDR3 is not closed by the conserved phenylalanine or tryptophan, this likely results from a read error. Because the CDR3's place on the DNA is in doubt, the DNA is left out and the CDR3 is given as listed by TCRdb. V and J are TRBV12-2 and TRBJ1-5. TRBV12-2 is assigned pseudogene status. The CDR3 sequence runs 15 residues, both termini included. This CDR3 is CASRLARFGNQLQHC.

Comment on this clonotype: At one boundary the junction diverges from the germline segment, which might be a read error. The gene calls are TRBV20-1 and TRBJ1-4, with a tentative D call TRBD1 (6 bases). The CDR3 has 15 residues. From germline, CDR1 is DFQATT and CDR2 SNEGSKA (reference sequence). The CDR3 region is CSANGQKPTNERLFF. The CDR3 region has the DNA TGCAGTGCCAACGGACAGAAACCAACCAATGAAAGACTGTTTTTT.

This clonotype appeared a single time. Possible read error: a much larger clone is one base away. This CDR3 is missing its conserved last phenylalanine or tryptophan, likely due to a read error. The chain has TRBV11-2 and TRBJ1-1, with 10 bases lining up with TRBD1. Germline CDR1 reads SGHAT; CDR2 reads FQNNGV. V gave up 6 bases and J gave up 6 bases; unmatched junction bases: 7. This CDR3 is built from 14 residues. The CDR3 reads CASRRGQGVAEAFL. The CDR3 coding sequence is TGTGCCAGCAGACGAGGACAGGGGGTCGCTGAAGCTTTCTTA.

V usage is TRBV6-1 and J usage is TRBJ1-1; D is uncertain. V shed 4 bases and J shed 4 bases, with 13 bases lying between them. Per germline, CDR1 MNHNS and CDR2 SASEGT. CDR3 length: 14 residues. DNA of the CDR3: TGTGCCAGCAGTGGAACCCAATACGCCACTGAAGCTTTCTTT. This codes for CASSGTQYATEAFF.

In the case of this clonotype: A single base separates this from a much larger clone, so it may be a read error. This chain joins TRBV20-1 and TRBJ2-5; 9 bases map to TRBD2. The CDR3 spans 15 residues. The V gene's germline CDR1 is DFQATT and CDR2 SNEGSKA (reference sequence). The CDR3, as DNA: TGCAGTGCTAGAGATCCGGGGACTAGCCAAGAGACCCAGTGCTTC. Protein sequence: CSARDPGTSQETQCF.